These 30 T cell receptor beta chains were all obtained from the same sample, sequenced in a study of T cell changes during pregnancy in multiple sclerosis. Sequenced by immunoSEQ multiplex PCR; TCRdb stores in-frame clones only, minus some. The sample contains about 34,000 clones, less than 95% of which appear only once. The specimen was CD8+ T cells from peripheral blood mononuclear cells, collected before pregnancy. These receptors all stem from a female donor with multiple sclerosis, enrolled in a pregnancy study.

This chain uses TRBV9 with TRBJ1-2; perhaps TRBD1 as D (5 bases). This CDR3 has 15 residues. Germline CDR1 reads SGDLS; CDR2 reads YYNGEE. The ends were cut back, 4 bases at V and 2 bases at J, with 15 bases in the middle. DNA for the CDR3: TGTGCCAGCAGCTTATCCAGGGATGGGAACTATGGCTACACCTTC. Residues: CASSLSRDGNYGYTF.

The chain links TRBV19 to TRBJ2-5; 8 bases agree with TRBD2. The CDR3 has 15 residues. Germline CDR1 and CDR2: LNHDA and SQIVND (reference sequence). V dropped 6 bases and J dropped 5; count of bases not matched to a gene: 11. The CDR3 nucleotides are TGTGCCAGTAGCCTCGGGACTAGACAGCAGGAGACCCAGTACTTC. Translation gives CASSLGTRQQETQYF.

The chain carries TRBV4-2 and TRBJ2-7; TRBD2 aligns across 9 bases. J lost 7 bases, V lost 0 bases, and 10 bases had no gene match. Per germline, CDR1 LGHNA and CDR2 YNFKEQ. The CDR3 runs 16 residues. This CDR3 is CASSQDRGGGAREQYF. CDR3 DNA: TGTGCCAGCAGCCAAGATCGGGGCGGGGGGGCGAGGGAGCAGTACTTC.

This chain joins TRBV5-1 and TRBJ2-1; the match to TRBD2 covers 13 bases. Germline V gene lookup returns CDR1 SGHRS and CDR2 YFSETQ. CDR3 size: 17 residues. V trimming: 4 bases; J trimming: 4 bases; junction bases outside the gene matches: 8. In DNA, the CDR3 is TGCGCCAGCAGCGAACTAGCGGGAGGGACCGTATACAATGAGCAGTTCTTC. Translating gives CASSELAGGTVYNEQFF.

This CDR3 is CASESGSRYYGYTF. DNA for the CDR3: TGTGCCAGCGAGTCAGGGTCGCGGTACTATGGCTACACCTTC. The rearrangement links TRBV2 to TRBJ1-2; D possibly corresponds to TRBD1 (5 bases). V was pared by 8 bases and J by 3 bases, with 16 bases between. CDR1 and CDR2 (germline): SNHLY, FYNNEI. The CDR3 covers 14 residues.

The chain has TRBV29-1 and TRBJ2-3, with 13 positions matching TRBD2. Germline CDR1 and CDR2: SQVTM and ANQGSEA. This CDR3 region has 14 residues. V lost 8 bases, J lost 3 bases, and 5 bases stayed unmatched. Here the CDR3 DNA reads TGCAGCCTACTAGCGGGGGGGCCGACAGATACGCAGTATTTT. Residues: CSLLAGGPTDTQYF.

V usage is TRBV7-2 and J usage is TRBJ1-2, with 9 bases lining up with TRBD1. V lost 7 bases, J lost 4 bases, and 19 bases stayed unmatched. Looked up from germline, CDR1 is SGHTA and CDR2 is FQGNSA. This CDR3 spans 18 amino acids. The CDR3 loop is CASTHTGGGEIWGYGYTF. DNA of the CDR3: TGTGCCAGCACTCACACAGGGGGCGGTGAGATTTGGGGCTATGGCTACACCTTC.

The chain has TRBV5-4 and TRBJ1-4; D possibly corresponds to TRBD1 (5 bases). Germline loops: CDR1 SGHNT, CDR2 YYREEE (reference sequence). CDR3 size: 15 residues. The ends were cut back, 1 base at V and 6 bases at J, with 13 bases in the middle. In DNA form, the CDR3 reads TGTGCCAGCAGCTTGTGGGGGGGGGTGGATGAAAAACTGTTTTTT. As protein: CASSLWGGVDEKLFF.

The chain couples TRBV4-2 to TRBJ2-7; D may be TRBD2 (5 bases). This CDR3 spans 13 amino acids. The V gene's germline CDR1 is LGHNA and CDR2 YNFKEQ. V was clipped by 4 bases and J by 5 bases, with 12 bases between them. The CDR3 sequence: CASSPQFGDEQYF. Here the CDR3 DNA reads TGTGCCAGCAGCCCCCAGTTCGGGGACGAGCAGTACTTC.

V gene TRBV7-7 combines with J gene TRBJ2-7; possibly TRBD1 for D (6 bases). The V end was cut by 2 bases, the J end by 2 bases, with 19 bases between. Germline assignment: CDR1 SSHAT and CDR2 FNYEAQ (reference sequence). The CDR3 consists of 17 residues. CDR3 residues: CASSLKSADRLAYEQYF. The CDR3 nucleotides are TGTGCCAGCAGCTTAAAAAGCGCCGACAGGCTCGCCTACGAGCAGTACTTC. The full variable domain, with the rest looked up from reference TRBV7-7 and TRBJ2-7, is GAGVSQSPRYKVTKRGQDVTLRCDPISSHATLYWYQQALGQGPEFLTYFNYEAQPDKSGLPSDRFSAERPEGSISTLTIQRTEQRDSAMYRCASSLKSADRLAYEQYFGPGTRLTVT.

The chain combines TRBV18 with TRBJ2-7; perhaps TRBD1 as D (5 bases). The germline V gene encodes CDR1 KGHSH and CDR2 LQKENI. V was pared by 6 bases and J by 6 bases, with 12 bases between. This CDR3 has 12 residues. The CDR3 reads CASSQDSSEQYF. The CDR3 nucleotides read TGTGCCAGCTCCCAAGACAGCTCCGAGCAGTACTTC.

A few counts support this clone. The chain uses TRBV6-4 and TRBJ2-7, with TRBD2 matching over 12 bases. J lost 2 bases, V lost 3 bases, and 2 bases had no gene match. CDR1 and CDR2 (germline): MRHNA, SNTAGT. The CDR3 length is 15 residues. The CDR3 sequence is CASSEASGGAYEQYF. As DNA, the CDR3 is TGTGCCAGCAGTGAGGCTAGCGGGGGGGCCTACGAGCAGTACTTC.

This clone was counted once. CDR3: CASSLGDFRDTEAFF. Written as DNA, the CDR3 is TGTGCCAGCAGCTTGGGGGACTTTAGGGACACTGAAGCTTTCTTT. V and J are TRBV7-9 and TRBJ1-1; possibly TRBD1 for D (5 bases). The CDR3 consists of 15 residues. CDR1 and CDR2 from the germline V gene are SEHNR and FQNEAQ (reference sequence). V was pared by 3 bases and J by 3 bases, with 14 bases between.

This sequence joins TRBV19 and TRBJ2-1, with a possible D match to TRBD2 (6 bases). The CDR3 totals 15 residues. Germline V gives CDR1 LNHDA, CDR2 SQIVND (reference sequence). V lost 4 bases and J lost 6, with 16 bases in between. The CDR3 DNA is TGTGCCAGTAGTAGTCGTAGGACTACGTCCAATGAGCAGTTCTTC. Its translation is CASSSRRTTSNEQFF.

CDR3 bases: TGCGCCAGCACCGGGGGAGCGGGAGCATACAATGAGCAGTTCTTC. This translates into CASTGGAGAYNEQFF. The J gene is TRBJ2-1, the V gene TRBV5-1; 8 bases agree with TRBD2. CDR3 length: 15 residues. V shed 6 bases and J 4 bases; nucleotides not matched to a gene: 9. Germline V CDR1 and CDR2: SGHRS, YFSETQ.

The V call is TRBV5-6, the J call TRBJ2-5; possible D gene TRBD2, 6 bases. Between the trimmed V and J ends, which lost 4 bases and 3 bases, there was a span of 19 bases. Germline V gives CDR1 SGHDT, CDR2 YYEEEE. CDR3 length: 16 residues. The CDR3 loop is CASSVTGLGLEETQYF. As DNA, the CDR3 is TGTGCCAGCAGCGTAACGGGACTGGGTTTAGAAGAGACCCAGTACTTC.

V is TRBV7-9 and J is TRBJ1-1; perhaps TRBD1 as D (5 bases). CDR3 length: 16 residues. CDR1 and CDR2 from the germline V gene are SEHNR and FQNEAQ (reference sequence). V lost 5 bases and J 4 bases, leaving 20 bases between the germline ends. This CDR3 reads CASSPPGRGPGTEAFF. In DNA, the CDR3 is TGTGCCAGCAGCCCTCCAGGGCGGGGACCAGGCACTGAAGCTTTCTTT.

The V call is TRBV30, the J call TRBJ2-1, with 10 bases matching TRBD2. Germline V CDR1 and CDR2: GTSNPN, SVGIG (reference sequence). The length of the CDR3 is 15 residues. V shed 1 base and J 10 bases; nucleotides not matched to a gene: 10. The CDR3 sequence is CAWSGSGGIYDEQFF. CDR3 coding DNA: TGTGCCTGGAGTGGTAGCGGGGGGATTTATGACGAGCAGTTCTTC.

V is TRBV6-1 and J is TRBJ2-5; D may be TRBD2 (5 bases). Germline V gene lookup returns CDR1 MNHNS and CDR2 SASEGT. Deletions cut 5 bases from V and 7 bases from J, with 8 bases between. CDR3 size: 11 residues. The CDR3: CASSTEGTQYF. Here the CDR3 DNA reads TGTGCCAGCAGTACCGAGGGGACCCAGTACTTC.

The V and J genes are TRBV6-5 and TRBJ1-3; weak D call: TRBD1 (6 bases). The germline V gene has CDR1 MNHEY and CDR2 SVGAGI. Trimming pared 3 bases from V and 2 bases from J, leaving 11 bases between. This CDR3 is 15 amino acids long. DNA for the CDR3: TGTGCCAGCAGTTATGGGGGGGCAGCTGGAAACACCATATATTTT. Translation gives CASSYGGAAGNTIYF.

The chain recombines TRBV5-1 with TRBJ2-3, with 10 bases lining up with TRBD2. The length of the CDR3 is 16 residues. Germline V gives CDR1 SGHRS, CDR2 YFSETQ. V dropped 3 bases and J dropped 0; count of bases not matched to a gene: 4. The CDR3 here is CASSSGTSASTDTQYF. For the CDR3, the DNA is TGCGCCAGCAGCTCCGGGACTAGCGCTAGCACAGATACGCAGTATTTT. The complete variable domain, with remaining parts taken from reference TRBV5-1 and TRBJ2-3, reads KAGVTQTPRYLIKTRGQQVTLSCSPISGHRSVSWYQQTPGQGLQFLFEYFSETQRNKGNFPGRFSGRQFSNSRSEMNVSTLELGDSALYLCASSSGTSASTDTQYFGPGTRLTVL.

V gene TRBV19 combines with J gene TRBJ2-1, with 12 bases aligning to TRBD2. The length of the CDR3 is 16 residues. The V gene end was trimmed by 3 bases and the J gene end by 8 bases; junction bases not matched to a gene: 8. Germline CDR1 and CDR2: LNHDA and SQIVND (reference sequence). Here the CDR3 reads CASSIFLAGGPHEQFF. DNA for the CDR3: TGTGCCAGTAGTATTTTCCTAGCGGGGGGGCCCCATGAGCAGTTCTTC.

The chain links TRBV4-1 to TRBJ2-3; TRBD1 aligns across 10 bases. Looked up from germline, CDR1 is MGHRA and CDR2 is YSYEKL. CDR3 length: 20 residues. The J segment lost 3 bases and the V segment lost 6 bases, leaving 21 bases of the junction unmatched. The chain's CDR3 is CASRVTGTGVEGRGTDTQYF. The DNA for the CDR3 is TGCGCCAGCAGAGTCACCGGGACAGGGGTAGAGGGTAGGGGGACAGATACGCAGTATTTT.

This rearrangement joins TRBV5-1 to TRBJ2-5, with a weak D call TRBD2 (6 bases). Germline V gene lookup returns CDR1 SGHRS and CDR2 YFSETQ. Trimming removed 4 bases at V and 2 bases at J, with 15 bases between. The CDR3 loop spans 15 amino acids. In DNA form, the CDR3 reads TGCGCCAGCAGCCCGTGGCGCGGGATACAAGAGACCCAGTACTTC. Residues: CASSPWRGIQETQYF.

This clone was seen a single time. The rearrangement joins TRBV14 to TRBJ2-1; the match to TRBD2 covers 7 bases. Germline V CDR1 and CDR2: SGHDN, FVKESK. CDR3 size: 16 residues. V gave up 1 base and J gave up 4 bases; unmatched junction bases: 7. The CDR3 coding sequence is TGTGCCAGCAGCCAAGGAGGCGGGAGATCGTACAATGAGCAGTTCTTC. Amino acids: CASSQGGGRSYNEQFF.

This sequence joins TRBV7-9 and TRBJ2-7; D ambiguous. V dropped 0 bases and J dropped 2 bases, with 11 bases sitting between them. CDR1 and CDR2 from the germline V gene are SEHNR and FQNEAQ (reference sequence). The CDR3 length is 15 residues. DNA for the CDR3: TGTGCCAGCAGCTTAGCCCCCGACCGGGCCTACGAGCAGTACTTC. The encoded protein is CASSLAPDRAYEQYF.

The chain combines TRBV29-1 with TRBJ1-3; the D is unclear. Trimming left V 3 bases short and J 0 bases short, with 6 bases between. The CDR3 extends over 13 amino acids. The germline V gene has CDR1 SQVTM and CDR2 ANQGSEA. The CDR3 DNA reads as TGCAGCGTTGAGGCGGGCTCTGGAAACACCATATATTTT. It encodes CSVEAGSGNTIYF. Using reference TRBV29-1 and TRBJ1-3 for the parts outside the CDR3, the full variable domain is SAVISQKPSRDICQRGTSLTIQCQVDSQVTMMFWYRQQPGQSLTLIATANQGSEATYESGFVIDKFPISRPNLTFSTLTVSNMSPEDSSIYLCSVEAGSGNTIYFGEGSWLTVV.

The CDR3 region is CASSVSGGMNTEAFF. Written as DNA, the CDR3 is TGTGCCAGCAGCGTTAGCGGGGGAATGAACACTGAAGCTTTCTTT. The rearrangement uses TRBV9 and TRBJ1-1, with D maybe TRBD1 (5 bases). The CDR3 consists of 15 residues. Trimming shortened V by 2 bases and J by 0 bases, and 11 bases separated the two germline ends. CDR1 and CDR2 (germline): SGDLS, YYNGEE.

The V call is TRBV6-1, the J call TRBJ2-1, with 11 bases matching TRBD2. The V segment lost 7 bases and the J segment 3 bases; nucleotides outside the gene matches: 5. Germline CDR1 MNHNS, CDR2 SASEGT. CDR3 size: 15 residues. The CDR3 sequence: CASTTGTSGYNEQFF. CDR3 nucleotides: TGTGCCAGCACCACCGGGACTAGCGGCTACAATGAGCAGTTCTTC.

This sequence joins TRBV10-3 and TRBJ1-1; D uncertain. V was trimmed by 4 bases and J by 0 bases, leaving 12 bases between them. This CDR3 is 15 amino acids long. Germline values: CDR1 ENHRY, CDR2 SYGVKD. The CDR3 is CAISAYRNMNTEAFF. CDR3 DNA: TGTGCCATCAGTGCCTACAGAAACATGAACACTGAAGCTTTCTTT.